This T cell receptor (beta chain) stems from a study of T cells in Graves' hyperthyroidism and ophthalmopathy. Study-wide background: Peripheral blood samples were taken at initial diagnosis, prior to any treatment. Study-wide results and limits: Model-based prediction identified ophthalmopathy a median 6.5 months prior to its onset. Ophthalmopathy stood apart from stable hyperthyroidism in a 13 V-J model.

Trimming took 8 bases from V and 7 from J, leaving 15 bases between them. CDR1 and CDR2 from the germline V gene are DFQATT and SNEGSKA (reference sequence). The CDR3 length is 11 residues. Lactation, pregnancy, other autoimmune disease or uncontrolled infection excluded patients. This clonotype has ten or more counts. Its antigen is not known. Amplification yielded TCR beta CDR3 regions, with RNA transcripts as the source. Primed by the HTBI set, a first-round RT-PCR was run on the TCR CDR3. TCRdb used MiXCR to reprocess the multiplex PCR reads, holding one entry per CDR3 protein. The data show about 110,000 distinct CDR3 sequences, with about 16% seen just once and 42% held by the top ten.

The chain joins TRBV20-1 to TRBJ2-7, with D possibly matching TRBD1 (5 bases). The sequence came from a woman aged 45-60 years with Graves' hyperthyroidism. Input material: blood. The CDR3 loop is CSIHQGWEQYF. The CDR3 bases are TGCAGTATACATCAGGGTTGGGAGCAGTACTTC.